This paragraph covers one T cell receptor beta chain sequence. The record originates from a study of blood T cell repertoires in COVID-19. Whole-study context: Acute and convalescent COVID-19 specimens originated in the United States, Italy and Spain. T cells, B-cell-depleted T cells, or PBMCs provided the cDNA or gDNA that served as material.

After removal of 7 bases from V and 5 bases from J, the junction contained 13 bases not matched to a gene. CDR1 LNHDA and CDR2 SQIVND come from the germline V gene (reference sequence). This CDR3 is built from 16 residues. Original handling: It was from reference gene primer amplification that nucleated cell counts were estimated. Assay: immunoSEQ multiplex PCR; the TCRdb copy retains only in-frame clones and omits some. Clone size and V and J calls were adopted from that table, with D and trimming inferred from the DNA. The table records 110,000 to 150,000 clones, about 79% of them present only once.

The receptor was isolated from an elderly woman with acute or convalescent COVID-19. Sequenced sample: peripheral blood. The chain couples TRBV19 to TRBJ1-5; 8 bases agree with TRBD1. The CDR3: CASKGWLTGADQPQHF. CDR3 DNA sequence: TGTGCCAGTAAAGGGTGGCTGACAGGGGCGGATCAGCCCCAGCATTTT.